These T cell receptor beta chains were read from a single sample in a study of blood T cell repertoires in COVID-19. Clones were read by immunoSEQ multiplex PCR, and TCRdb kept only the in-frame ones, dropping some. Of 95,000 to 150,000 clones listed, 78% are singletons. The sample was peripheral blood. The origin of the receptors is a man between 65 and 85 years old with acute or convalescent COVID-19. CDR3s include the opening cysteine and the closing phenylalanine or tryptophan. D genes are given only for firm matches. Size tells how often a clone was seen (once, few, many) or the class of an expanded clone, and some rows leave it out.

cdr3_aa: CATSRGDSISYEQYF; cdr3_nt: TGTGCCACCAGCAGAGGAGACAGCATCTCCTACGAGCAGTACTTC; v_call: TRBV15; j_call: TRBJ2-7; clone_size: NA; d_call: NA
cdr3_aa: CASSQDLTDREQYF; cdr3_nt: TGTGCCAGCAGCCAAGATCTAACGGACAGGGAGCAGTACTTC; v_call: TRBV4-2; j_call: TRBJ2-7; clone_size: NA; d_call: TRBD1
cdr3_aa: CASSAFDGQETQYF; cdr3_nt: TGTGCCAGCAGTGCCTTCGACGGGCAAGAGACCCAGTACTTC; v_call: TRBV2; j_call: TRBJ2-5; clone_size: NA; d_call: NA
cdr3_aa: CATSDFGQGSTGELFF; cdr3_nt: TGTGCCACCAGTGATTTTGGACAGGGAAGCACCGGGGAGCTGTTTTTT; v_call: TRBV24-1; j_call: TRBJ2-2; clone_size: NA; d_call: TRBD1
cdr3_aa: CSVGMVNEKLFF; cdr3_nt: TGCAGCGTCGGGATGGTGAATGAAAAACTGTTTTTT; v_call: TRBV29-1; j_call: TRBJ1-4; clone_size: NA; d_call: NA
cdr3_aa: CSVETGIETQYF; cdr3_nt: TGCAGCGTTGAAACAGGGATCGAGACCCAGTACTTC; v_call: TRBV29-1; j_call: TRBJ2-5; clone_size: NA; d_call: NA
cdr3_aa: CASSLFNTGELFF; cdr3_nt: TGTGCCAGCAGCCTCTTTAACACCGGGGAGCTGTTTTTT; v_call: TRBV13; j_call: TRBJ2-2; clone_size: NA; d_call: NA
cdr3_aa: CASSQGVTSADTQYF; cdr3_nt: TGTGCCAGCAGCCAAGGAGTAACAAGCGCAGATACGCAGTATTTT; v_call: TRBV14; j_call: TRBJ2-3; clone_size: NA; d_call: NA
cdr3_aa: CSVAMGDREGYTF; cdr3_nt: TGCAGCGTTGCCATGGGGGACAGGGAGGGCTACACCTTC; v_call: TRBV29-1; j_call: TRBJ1-2; clone_size: once; d_call: TRBD1
cdr3_aa: CAWSGERESPLHF; cdr3_nt: TGTGCCTGGAGTGGCGAGAGGGAGTCACCCCTCCACTTT; v_call: TRBV30; j_call: TRBJ1-6; clone_size: NA; d_call: NA
cdr3_aa: CASSRTGGLDEKLFF; cdr3_nt: TGTGCCAGCAGCCGGACAGGGGGCCTGGATGAAAAACTGTTTTTT; v_call: TRBV7-9; j_call: TRBJ1-4; clone_size: NA; d_call: TRBD1
cdr3_aa: CASSFPAGYEQYF; cdr3_nt: TGTGCCAGCAGCTTTCCGGCGGGCTACGAGCAGTACTTC; v_call: TRBV5-4; j_call: TRBJ2-7; clone_size: many; d_call: NA
cdr3_aa: CASSPPTRRTGELFF; cdr3_nt: TGTGCCAGCAGCCCCCCAACGAGGCGGACCGGGGAGCTGTTTTTT; v_call: TRBV11-3; j_call: TRBJ2-2; clone_size: NA; d_call: NA
cdr3_aa: CASSTDRDKEFF; cdr3_nt: TGTGCCAGCAGCACTGACCGGGACAAGGAGTTCTTC; v_call: TRBV5-4; j_call: TRBJ2-1; clone_size: NA; d_call: NA
cdr3_aa: CASSPSGGRGNIQYF; cdr3_nt: TGTGCCAGCAGCCCTAGCGGGGGGCGGGGAAACATTCAGTACTTC; v_call: TRBV11-1; j_call: TRBJ2-4; clone_size: NA; d_call: TRBD2
cdr3_aa: CASSLDAEASLTEAFF; cdr3_nt: TGTGCCAGCAGCTTAGATGCAGAGGCTAGTCTCACTGAAGCTTTCTTT; v_call: TRBV11-3; j_call: TRBJ1-1; clone_size: NA; d_call: NA
cdr3_aa: CASSSAGQGAYEQFF; cdr3_nt: TGTGCCAGCAGCTCCGCGGGACAGGGGGCCTATGAGCAGTTCTTC; v_call: TRBV7-3; j_call: TRBJ2-1; clone_size: few; d_call: TRBD1
cdr3_aa: CASSPGQYYGYTF; cdr3_nt: TGTGCCAGCAGCCCCGGACAGTACTATGGCTACACCTTC; v_call: TRBV6-4; j_call: TRBJ1-2; clone_size: NA; d_call: NA
cdr3_aa: CASRSDARGGGVLCADTQYF; cdr3_nt: TGTGCAAGTCGCTCCGACGCTAGGGGCGGGGGGGTCCTGTGCGCAGATACGCAGTATTTT; v_call: TRBV12-2; j_call: TRBJ2-3; clone_size: NA; d_call: NA
cdr3_aa: CASSLIQGGLEDTEAFF; cdr3_nt: TGTGCCAGCAGCTTGATACAGGGCGGGTTGGAGGACACTGAAGCTTTCTTT; v_call: TRBV5-4; j_call: TRBJ1-1; clone_size: NA; d_call: NA
cdr3_aa: CASSIRGVGTGELFF; cdr3_nt: TGTGCCAGTAGTATCCGGGGGGTTGGGACCGGGGAGCTGTTTTTT; v_call: TRBV19; j_call: TRBJ2-2; clone_size: many; d_call: TRBD2
cdr3_aa: CASSSRTGPDTQYF; cdr3_nt: TGTGCCAGCAGCTCACGGACAGGGCCAGATACGCAGTATTTT; v_call: TRBV11-2; j_call: TRBJ2-3; clone_size: NA; d_call: TRBD1
cdr3_aa: CASSMLFGQGETNTEAFF; cdr3_nt: TGTGCCAGTAGTATGCTCTTCGGACAGGGCGAAACGAACACTGAAGCTTTCTTT; v_call: TRBV19; j_call: TRBJ1-1; clone_size: NA; d_call: TRBD1
cdr3_aa: CASSQTGAAGYEQYF; cdr3_nt: TGTGCCAGCAGCCAGACAGGTGCGGCGGGCTACGAGCAGTACTTC; v_call: TRBV7-9; j_call: TRBJ2-7; clone_size: NA; d_call: NA
cdr3_aa: CATTTGYSYNEQFF; cdr3_nt: TGTGCCACCACCACCGGGTACTCCTACAATGAGCAGTTCTTC; v_call: TRBV24-1; j_call: TRBJ2-1; clone_size: NA; d_call: NA
cdr3_aa: CASSRSGGAGDTQYF; cdr3_nt: TGTGCCAGCAGCAGAAGCGGGGGGGCTGGGGATACGCAGTATTTT; v_call: TRBV5-4; j_call: TRBJ2-3; clone_size: NA; d_call: TRBD2
cdr3_aa: CASTPGTGRHEQYF; cdr3_nt: TGTGCCAGCACCCCCGGGACAGGGAGGCACGAGCAGTACTTC; v_call: TRBV9; j_call: TRBJ2-7; clone_size: NA; d_call: TRBD1
cdr3_aa: CASSPGNTEAFF; cdr3_nt: TGTGCCAGCAGCCCAGGGAACACTGAAGCTTTCTTT; v_call: TRBV2; j_call: TRBJ1-1; clone_size: NA; d_call: NA
cdr3_aa: CARAPEGSNQPQHF; cdr3_nt: TGTGCCAGGGCTCCGGAGGGGTCCAATCAGCCCCAGCATTTT; v_call: TRBV2; j_call: TRBJ1-5; clone_size: once; d_call: NA
cdr3_aa: CASSPFSGQNMLPYGYTF; cdr3_nt: TGTGCCAGCTCACCGTTCTCCGGACAGAACATGTTGCCCTATGGCTACACCTTC; v_call: TRBV18; j_call: TRBJ1-2; clone_size: few; d_call: NA
cdr3_aa: CASSPSPQGAWNTIYF; cdr3_nt: TGCGCCAGCAGCCCCAGCCCACAGGGGGCGTGGAACACCATATATTTT; v_call: TRBV4-1; j_call: TRBJ1-3; clone_size: NA; d_call: TRBD1
cdr3_aa: CASNDRVVKTQYF; cdr3_nt: TGTGCCAGTAATGACAGGGTTGTAAAGACCCAGTACTTC; v_call: TRBV6-5; j_call: TRBJ2-5; clone_size: once; d_call: TRBD1
cdr3_aa: CASSPRGQTEAFF; cdr3_nt: TGTGCCAGCAGCCCCAGGGGGCAGACTGAAGCTTTCTTT; v_call: TRBV9; j_call: TRBJ1-1; clone_size: NA; d_call: TRBD1
cdr3_aa: CASSSEILGQGFRNQPQHF; cdr3_nt: TGTGCCAGCAGCTCCGAGATTCTGGGACAGGGCTTTCGCAATCAGCCCCAGCATTTT; v_call: TRBV7-9; j_call: TRBJ1-5; clone_size: NA; d_call: TRBD1
cdr3_aa: CAGTGFMNTEAFF; cdr3_nt: TGTGCCGGGACAGGGTTCATGAACACTGAAGCTTTCTTT; v_call: TRBV2; j_call: TRBJ1-1; clone_size: few; d_call: TRBD1
cdr3_aa: CASSGGTANTGELFF; cdr3_nt: TGTGCCAGCAGCGGGGGGACAGCGAACACCGGGGAGCTGTTTTTT; v_call: TRBV9; j_call: TRBJ2-2; clone_size: NA; d_call: TRBD1
cdr3_aa: CASSRSGQANTGELFF; cdr3_nt: TGCGCCAGCAGTCGCTCCGGACAGGCAAACACCGGGGAGCTGTTTTTT; v_call: TRBV23-1; j_call: TRBJ2-2; clone_size: NA; d_call: TRBD1
cdr3_aa: CASSLLGAEETQYF; cdr3_nt: TGCGCCAGCAGCCTCCTGGGGGCAGAGGAGACCCAGTACTTC; v_call: TRBV5-1; j_call: TRBJ2-5; clone_size: NA; d_call: NA
cdr3_aa: CAWGGQGRYNEKLFF; cdr3_nt: TGTGCCTGGGGGGGACAGGGGAGGTATAATGAAAAACTGTTTTTT; v_call: TRBV30; j_call: TRBJ1-4; clone_size: NA; d_call: TRBD1
cdr3_aa: CASSLETGTNYGYTF; cdr3_nt: TGTGCCAGCAGCTTAGAGACAGGGACTAACTATGGCTACACCTTC; v_call: TRBV11-3; j_call: TRBJ1-2; clone_size: few; d_call: TRBD1
cdr3_aa: CASSLMGGTDTQYF; cdr3_nt: TGTGCCAGCAGCTTAATGGGCGGCACAGATACGCAGTATTTT; v_call: TRBV7-3; j_call: TRBJ2-3; clone_size: NA; d_call: NA
cdr3_aa: CASSVGGGLNTEAFF; cdr3_nt: TGTGCCAGCAGCGTAGGGGGAGGATTGAACACTGAAGCTTTCTTT; v_call: TRBV9; j_call: TRBJ1-1; clone_size: NA; d_call: NA